A single sample is the source of the 13 T cell receptor beta chains below, sequenced in a study of OX40 agonist ivuxolimab in advanced cancers. Method: immunoSEQ multiplex PCR; TCRdb's copy keeps in-frame clones and lacks some. This table holds tens of thousands of clones, more than 70% found once. The sample here was CD4+ or CD8+ T cells sorted from blood, taken in a trial of the OX40 agonist ivuxolimab. The receptor source for this set is an adult with an advanced solid tumor such as melanoma, head and neck, liver or kidney cancer.

This chain's CDR3 is CASSENRGNTEAFF. CDR3 DNA: TGTGCCAGCAGTGAGAACAGAGGAAACACTGAAGCTTTCTTT. The gene calls are TRBV6-4 and TRBJ1-1, with D hard to call. Per germline, CDR1 MRHNA and CDR2 SNTAGT. This CDR3 spans 14 amino acids. The V gene lost 3 bases and the J gene lost 2 bases, with 10 bases spanning the gap.

This rearrangement joins TRBV10-3 to TRBJ1-2; TRBD1 matches 8 bases. CDR1 is ENHRY, CDR2 SYGVKD, per germline. This CDR3 is 14 amino acids long. V gave up 3 bases and J gave up 8 bases; unmatched junction bases: 8. The CDR3 DNA follows: TGTGCCATCAGTGATCCGGGACAGGTGGACGGCTACACCTTC. This sequence encodes CAISDPGQVDGYTF.

This clone was picked up a small number of times. The rearrangement joins TRBV18 to TRBJ1-1; D uncertain. Germline V gene sequence: CDR1 KGHSH, CDR2 LQKENI. Trimming left V 3 bases short and J 3 bases short, with 11 bases between. The CDR3 contains 14 residues. The chain's CDR3 is CASSPTPTDTEAFF. Written as DNA, the CDR3 is TGTGCCAGCTCACCGACACCTACGGACACTGAAGCTTTCTTT.

The table lists this clone with a count of one. The rearrangement links TRBV6-5 to TRBJ1-1; D remains ambiguous. The V end lost 0 bases, the J end lost 5 bases, and 10 bases lay between the germline ends. CDR3 length equals 14 residues. From germline, CDR1 is MNHEY and CDR2 SVGAGI. CDR3 nucleotide sequence: TGTGCCAGCAGTTACTCGAGGGCATGGACTGAAGCTTTCTTT. Translated, it gives CASSYSRAWTEAFF.

The chain recombines TRBV6-1 with TRBJ2-2; 7 bases are a match to TRBD2. Trimming at V came to 2 bases and at J to 0 bases, leaving 6 bases not matched to a gene. The CDR3 contains 17 residues. Germline loops: CDR1 MNHNS, CDR2 SASEGT. CDR3: CASSERASGANTGELFF. CDR3 sequence (DNA): TGTGCCAGCAGTGAAAGGGCTAGCGGTGCGAACACCGGGGAGCTGTTTTTT.

About this clone itself: At the DNA level, this CDR3 is encoded by other sequences in the same sample as well. The chain uses TRBV11-3 and TRBJ2-2; 7 bases fit TRBD1. This CDR3 contains 15 residues. J gave up 0 bases and V 5 bases, and 3 bases lay outside the gene matches. Germline CDR1 reads SGHNT; CDR2 reads YENEEA. DNA for the CDR3: TGTGCCAGCAGCCCCGGACAGGCGAACACCGGGGAGCTGTTTTTT. Translated, it gives CASSPGQANTGELFF.

The rearrangement uses TRBV2 and TRBJ1-5, with D possibly TRBD1 on 5 matching bases. The germline V gene has CDR1 SNHLY and CDR2 FYNNEI. This CDR3 is 13 amino acids long. V lost 3 bases and J lost 6, with 9 bases in between. DNA of the CDR3: TGTGCCAGCAGTGACAGGGAGGGTCAGCCCCAGCATTTT. Protein: CASSDREGQPQHF.

This chain uses TRBV14 with TRBJ2-4; D may match TRBD1 or TRBD2 (5 bases each). Trimming cost V 4 bases and J 1 base, with 11 bases left between them. The length of the CDR3 is 15 residues. Germline lookup yields CDR1 SGHDN and CDR2 FVKESK. The CDR3 is CASSRDLGAKNIQYF. Here the CDR3 DNA reads TGTGCCAGCAGCCGGGACCTTGGGGCCAAAAACATTCAGTACTTC.

The chain couples TRBV7-9 to TRBJ1-2; TRBD1 might be the D (6 bases). V was clipped by 7 bases and J by 6 bases, with 15 bases between them. The CDR3 has 13 amino acids. CDR1 and CDR2 (germline): SEHNR, FQNEAQ (reference sequence). In DNA form, the CDR3 reads TGTGCCAGCACCCCCGGGGGGCTGGATGGCTACACCTTC. It specifies CASTPGGLDGYTF. The entire variable domain, with the rest obtained from reference TRBV7-9 and TRBJ1-2, is as follows: DTGVSQNPRHKITKRGQNVTFRCDPISEHNRLYWYRQTLGQGPEFLTYFQNEAQLEKSRLLSDRFSAERPKGSFSTLEIQRTEQGDSAMYLCASTPGGLDGYTFGSGTRLTVV.

The CDR3 region is CATLGQTNSPLHF. DNA of the CDR3: TGTGCCACCCTGGGACAGACTAATTCACCCCTCCACTTT. The V call is TRBV6-5, the J call TRBJ1-6; 7 bases line up with TRBD1. The CDR3 covers 13 residues. The V segment lost 10 bases and the J segment 6 bases; nucleotides outside the gene matches: 6. Germline-derived CDR1 and CDR2 are MNHEY and SVGAGI.

The chain has TRBV5-5 and TRBJ1-5; a possible D gene is TRBD1 (6 bases). Germline values: CDR1 SGHKS, CDR2 YYEKEE (reference sequence). V dropped 4 bases and J dropped 5 bases, with 7 bases sitting between them. There are 12 residues in the CDR3. The chain's CDR3 is CASSAGDQPQHF. The CDR3 region has the DNA TGTGCCAGCAGCGCAGGGGATCAGCCCCAGCATTTT.

The chain couples TRBV28 to TRBJ1-5; the D gene is possibly TRBD1 (5 bases). The CDR3 loop spans 15 amino acids. V dropped 8 bases and J dropped 4 bases, with 18 bases sitting between them. The germline CDR1 and CDR2 sequences are MDHEN and SYDVKM. The CDR3 DNA is TGTGCCAGCGGGGCCCCCTCGGGCCGAAATCAGCCCCAGCATTTT. This gives the protein CASGAPSGRNQPQHF.

The V and J genes are TRBV6-1 and TRBJ2-7, with 7 bases that match TRBD2. Unmatched junction bases numbered 11, after V lost 1 base and J lost 2 bases. CDR3 length: 17 residues. CDR1 and CDR2 from the germline V gene are MNHNS and SASEGT. The CDR3 coding sequence is TGTGCCAGCAGTGAAGGACTAGTGGGGGGAGGGCCCTACGAGCAGTACTTC. This gives the protein CASSEGLVGGGPYEQYF.